This TCR beta chain comes out of a study of vaccination effects on CD4 cells after COVID-19. CDR3 length: 15 residues. The V segment lost 3 bases and the J segment 6 bases; nucleotides outside the gene matches: 5. Germline CDR1 reads LGHDT; CDR2 reads YNNKEL (reference sequence). Profiling relied on immunoSEQ multiplex PCR, and the TCRdb table lists in-frame clones only, not all of them. The table shows some 34,000 clones, with approximately 78% occurring only once. Antigen-specific CD4+ T cells expanded by the ViraFEST assay with viral peptide pools were then sequenced. Culture proceeded for 10 days, and CD4+ T cells were then isolated. Each person got two doses of an mRNA SARS-CoV-2 vaccine, BNT162b2 or mRNA-1273. Vaccine recipients had no previous SARS-CoV-2 infection; their nucleocapsid antibodies were negative. A half-volume exchange with IL-2 medium occurred on days 3 and 7. Points on this clone: Antigen unknown.

The chain links TRBV3-1 (or the pseudogene TRBV3-2) to TRBJ2-3, with 11 bases identical to TRBD2. The sample consisted of CD4+ T cells from PBMCs cultured with HCoV-NL63 spike peptides, taken after COVID-19 vaccination. The sequence was collected from a human donor who received a COVID-19 vaccine. Some clones in this sample may be carry-over from other donors' samples. The DNA of the CDR3 is TGTGCCAGCAGCCAGTTAGCGGGGGGGCCGGATACGCAGTATTTT. Translation: CASSQLAGGPDTQYF.